Given below is one TCR beta chain in context. Its antigen is as yet unknown. This CDR3 has 16 residues. CDR1 is LNHDA, CDR2 SQIVND, per germline (reference sequence). V gave up 5 bases and J gave up 7 bases; unmatched junction bases: 12. Method: immunoSEQ multiplex PCR; TCRdb's copy keeps in-frame clones and lacks some. The sample carries about 30,000 clones, roughly 81% recorded once. This entry is derived from a study of early stage breast cancer tumors. Across the whole study: ER+/PR+/HER2- status applied to about 80% of the 16 invasive breast tumors.

Study-wide findings and caveats: Chain pairing and CD4, CD8 or FOXP3 expression were not captured. Commonly generated sequences made up most enriched TCRB sequences shared between patients.

Tumor samples used roughly 18-55 mg of diced tissue. Sample: breast tumor tissue. The V call is TRBV19, the J call TRBJ2-7, with 12 bases that match TRBD2. The TCR originated in a person aged 25 to 45 with breast cancer. The CDR3 nucleotides are TGTGCCAGTAGTGGGACCCGACTAGCGGGAGCGGGTGAGCAGTACTTC. This sequence encodes CASSGTRLAGAGEQYF.